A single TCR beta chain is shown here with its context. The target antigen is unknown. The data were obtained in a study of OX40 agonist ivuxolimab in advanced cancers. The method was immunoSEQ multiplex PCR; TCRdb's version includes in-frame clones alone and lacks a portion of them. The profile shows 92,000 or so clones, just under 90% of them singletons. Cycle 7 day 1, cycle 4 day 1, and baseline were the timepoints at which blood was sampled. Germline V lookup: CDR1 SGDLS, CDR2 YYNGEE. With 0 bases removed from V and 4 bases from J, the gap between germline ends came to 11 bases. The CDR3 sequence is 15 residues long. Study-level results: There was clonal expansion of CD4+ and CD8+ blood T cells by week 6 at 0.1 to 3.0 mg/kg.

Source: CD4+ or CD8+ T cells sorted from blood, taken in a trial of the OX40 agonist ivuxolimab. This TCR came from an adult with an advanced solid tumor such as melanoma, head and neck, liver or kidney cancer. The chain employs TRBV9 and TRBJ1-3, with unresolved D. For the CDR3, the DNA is TGTGCCAGCAGCGTAGGGTGGTATTGGGGAAACACCATATATTTT. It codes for CASSVGWYWGNTIYF. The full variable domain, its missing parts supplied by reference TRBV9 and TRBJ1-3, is DSGVTQTPKHLITATGQRVTLRCSPRSGDLSVYWYQQSLDQGLQFLIQYYNGEERAKGNILERFSAQQFPDLHSELNLSSLELGDSALYFCASSVGWYWGNTIYFGEGSWLTVV.